The 27 T cell receptor beta chains below were found in one sample sequenced in a study of T cell repertoires in cytomegalovirus infection. These TCRs are of unknown antigen specificity. Each CDR3 protein gets one entry after TCRdb re-called the reads with MiXCR. The data show fewer than 350,000 distinct CDR3 sequences, with about 28% seen just once and approximately 20% held by the top ten. The sequences come from cultured PBMCs, collected from culture after CMV antigen stimulation. The receptor source for this set is a human donor in good health (CMV status not recorded). Some clones in this sample may be carry-over from other donors' samples.

This clonotype has ten or more counts. This chain uses TRBV11-2 with TRBJ1-1; D is ambiguous. Germline-derived CDR1 and CDR2 are SGHAT and FQNNGV. This CDR3 has 14 amino acids. The V end lost 1 base, the J end lost 11 bases, and 17 bases lay between the germline ends. CDR3 amino acids: CASSLGVQRRNAFF. For the CDR3, the DNA is TGTGCCAGCAGCTTAGGGGTTCAGCGGAGGAACGCTTTCTTT.

The rearrangement links TRBV11-2 to TRBJ2-1; 8 nucleotides line up with TRBD1. The CDR3 length is 12 residues. Germline V CDR1 and CDR2: SGHAT, FQNNGV. The junction had 4 bases not matched to a gene; V was cut back by 1 base and J by 14 bases. The CDR3 DNA is TGTGCCAGCAGCTTAGCGGGACAGGTGGAGTTCTTC. Protein sequence: CASSLAGQVEFF.

This chain links TRBV7-4 with TRBJ2-3, with 11 bases aligning to TRBD1. J lost 4 bases, V lost 4 bases, and 7 bases had no gene match. The germline CDR1 and CDR2 sequences are SGHVT and SQSDAQ. The CDR3 consists of 16 residues. As DNA, the CDR3 is TGTGCCAGCAGCTCGCGGACAGGGGGCGAACCAGATACGCAGTATTTT. It specifies CASSSRTGGEPDTQYF.

The chain has TRBV6-1 and TRBJ2-1; 7 bases agree with TRBD2. The length of the CDR3 is 17 residues. V lost 3 bases and J lost 3; bases outside the gene matches: 11. Germline V gives CDR1 MNHNS, CDR2 SASEGT. The CDR3 protein is CASSDGGGGSYYNEQFF. For the CDR3, the DNA is TGTGCCAGCAGTGACGGGGGTGGCGGGAGCTACTACAATGAGCAGTTCTTC.

V usage is TRBV3-1 and J usage is TRBJ2-7, with TRBD2 identical over 9 bases. In germline, CDR1 is LGHDT, CDR2 YNNKEL (reference sequence). This CDR3 comprises 17 residues. After removal of 1 base from V and 4 bases from J, the junction contained 11 bases not matched to a gene. Here the CDR3 DNA reads TGTGCCAGCAGCCAAGTAGCTAGCGGGGAGGCCGGATACGAGCAGTACTTC. This codes for CASSQVASGEAGYEQYF.

This clonotype was seen only a few times. V usage is TRBV6-6 and J usage is TRBJ2-5; perhaps TRBD2 as D (7 bases). This CDR3 spans 17 amino acids. Germline lookup yields CDR1 MNHNY and CDR2 SVGAGI (reference sequence). The V gene lost 6 bases and the J gene lost 4 bases, with 24 bases spanning the gap. The CDR3 region has the DNA TGTGCCAGCAGCACTGGCGGCGGGCGGGGGCGTAGAGAGACCCAGTACTTC. It is translated as CASSTGGGRGRRETQYF.

This clonotype was seen a handful of times. The rearrangement joins TRBV11-2 to TRBJ2-1; D gene unclear. The V gene's germline CDR1 is SGHAT and CDR2 FQNNGV. CDR3 length equals 13 residues. Trimming removed 2 bases at V and 5 bases at J, with 7 bases between. Here the CDR3 reads CASSLSPNNEQFF. The DNA for the CDR3 is TGTGCCAGCAGCTTAAGCCCAAACAATGAGCAGTTCTTC.

This clonotype showed up just a few times. The rearrangement joins TRBV7-4 to TRBJ1-2; TRBD1 matches 7 bases. Trimming at V came to 4 bases and at J to 2 bases, leaving 13 bases not matched to a gene. This CDR3 has 17 residues. Germline V gene data show CDR1 as SGHVT and CDR2 as SQSDAQ. The CDR3 reads CASSSVPEGGPNYGYTF. The CDR3 coding sequence is TGTGCCAGCAGCTCGGTACCGGAAGGGGGCCCGAACTATGGCTACACCTTC.

This chain uses TRBV6-1 with TRBJ2-2; 9 bases are a match to TRBD2. This CDR3 is built from 14 residues. Looked up from germline, CDR1 is MNHNS and CDR2 is SASEGT. The trim removed 7 bases at V and 6 bases at J, leaving 6 bases unmatched. The CDR3 nucleotides are TGTGCCAGCATACTAGCGGGCTCGGCCGGGGAGCTGTTTTTT. Amino acid sequence: CASILAGSAGELFF.

This clonotype was seen just once. The chain carries TRBV28 and TRBJ1-5, with D possibly being TRBD1 (5 bases). This CDR3 is 15 amino acids long. Germline CDR1 MDHEN, CDR2 SYDVKM. With 6 bases removed from V and 2 bases from J, the gap between germline ends came to 14 bases. Written as DNA, the CDR3 is TGTGCCAGCAGGGCGGGGCCTAGAGGCAATCAGCCCCAGCATTTT. It encodes CASRAGPRGNQPQHF.

This chain connects TRBV12-3 or TRBV12-4 to TRBJ2-5; perhaps TRBD1 as D (5 bases). The V gene lost 5 bases and the J gene lost 5 bases, with 15 bases spanning the gap. The CDR3 spans 14 residues. The CDR3 protein is CASSIDSDWETQYF. In DNA form, the CDR3 reads TGTGCCAGCAGTATAGACAGTGATTGGGAGACCCAGTACTTC.

This clonotype was seen ten or more times. V usage is TRBV7-2 and J usage is TRBJ2-7; D remains unclear. Germline V CDR1 and CDR2: SGHTA, FQGNSA. This CDR3 spans 13 amino acids. V gave up 1 base and J gave up 7 bases, with 11 bases separating them. The CDR3 coding sequence is TGTGCCAGCAGCTTAGTAGTTGCGATGGAGCAGTACTTC. It codes for CASSLVVAMEQYF.

The CDR3 here is CASSLTGQGGYTF. The CDR3 DNA reads as TGTGCCAGCAGCTTAACGGGACAGGGTGGCTACACCTTC. V is TRBV7-3 and J is TRBJ1-2, with 9 bases lining up with TRBD1. The CDR3 length is 13 residues. The junction had 0 bases not matched to a gene; V was cut back by 0 bases and J by 7 bases. The germline gives CDR1 SGHTA, CDR2 FQGTGA.

The CDR3 reads CASSSRGPKETQYF. The CDR3 DNA is TGTGCCAGCAGTTCCAGGGGCCCCAAAGAGACCCAGTACTTC. The gene calls are TRBV27 and TRBJ2-5, with D maybe TRBD1 (6 bases). The CDR3 runs 14 residues. Between the trimmed V and J ends, which lost 4 bases and 3 bases, there was a span of 12 bases. Germline V gene sequence: CDR1 MNHEY, CDR2 SMNVEV (reference sequence).

A word on this clonotype: The junction does not match germline at one end; this may be a read error. This chain connects TRBV5-3 to TRBJ2-2; TRBD1 might be the D (5 bases). TRBV5-3 is treated as an ORF (open reading frame) with a function not yet certain. CDR3 size: 15 residues. The CDR3 coding sequence is TGTGCCAGCAGCTTCGACAGCGCGAACACCGGGGAGCTGTTTTTT. Its protein product is CASSFDSANTGELFF.

The V gene is TRBV20-1, the J gene TRBJ1-2; D call uncertain. Germline V CDR1 and CDR2: DFQATT, SNEGSKA (reference sequence). The CDR3 runs 9 residues. V lost 8 bases, J lost 8 bases, and 9 bases lay in between. The CDR3: CSLPGGYTF. The DNA of the CDR3 is TGCAGTCTCCCGGGGGGCTACACCTTC.

This sequence joins TRBV6-2 or TRBV6-3 and TRBJ1-5, with D tentatively TRBD1 (6 bases). Per germline, CDR1 MNHEY and CDR2 SVGEGT. V shed 6 bases and J shed 1 base, with 16 bases lying between them. The CDR3 spans 16 residues. The CDR3 region is CASSLTGSTSNQPQHF. The CDR3 DNA reads as TGTGCCAGCAGCCTTACAGGGTCTACGAGCAATCAGCCCCAGCATTTT.

This clonotype has a handful of counts. CDR3 DNA: TGTGCCAGCCTTTTGGACCGGAGATCCCGCTCTGGAAACACCATATATTTT. Translation gives CASLLDRRSRSGNTIYF. The chain uses TRBV12-3 or TRBV12-4 and TRBJ1-3; no clear D gene. Trimming took 8 bases from V and 0 from J, leaving 20 bases between them. CDR3 length equals 17 residues.

V and J are TRBV19 and TRBJ2-1; 8 bases agree with TRBD2. The CDR3 loop spans 14 amino acids. Germline V gene sequence: CDR1 LNHDA, CDR2 SQIVND (reference sequence). With 4 bases clipped from V and 6 bases from J, the junction kept 5 bases outside the gene matches. The CDR3 DNA reads as TGTGCCAGTAGTACAACTAGCGGCCCCAATGAGCAGTTCTTC. It specifies CASSTTSGPNEQFF.

The rearrangement joins TRBV5-1 to TRBJ2-7; TRBD2 matches at 9 bases. This CDR3 region has 15 residues. The V gene's germline CDR1 is SGHRS and CDR2 YFSETQ. Trimming took 1 base from V and 7 from J; bases not matched to a gene: 9. The CDR3: CASSLNSGGPREQYF. The CDR3 region has the DNA TGCGCCAGCAGCTTGAATAGCGGGGGTCCGCGGGAGCAGTACTTC.

This clonotype appeared a few times. The CDR3 reads CASTNMGRNNEQFF. CDR3 in DNA: TGTGCCAGTACCAATATGGGACGGAACAATGAGCAGTTCTTC. V usage is TRBV7-9 and J usage is TRBJ2-1, with D perhaps matching TRBD1 or TRBD2 (5 bases each). The V gene lost 9 bases and the J gene lost 5 bases, with 17 bases spanning the gap. Germline V gene sequence: CDR1 SEHNR, CDR2 FQNEAQ (reference sequence). CDR3 length: 14 residues.

This clonotype showed up just a few times. The chain employs TRBV7-9 and TRBJ1-1, with unresolved D. The CDR3 covers 12 residues. Germline V lookup: CDR1 SEHNR, CDR2 FQNEAQ (reference sequence). V dropped 1 base and J dropped 9 bases, with 9 bases sitting between them. The CDR3 nucleotides read TGTGCCAGCAGCTTAGAAAATGGACAAGCTTTCTTT. It translates to CASSLENGQAFF. The full variable domain, completed using reference TRBV7-9 and TRBJ1-1, is DTGVSQNPRHKITKRGQNVTFRCDPISEHNRLYWYRQTLGQGPEFLTYFQNEAQLEKSRLLSDRFSAERPKGSFSTLEIQRTEQGDSAMYLCASSLENGQAFFGQGTRLTVV.

This clonotype was found a few times. V gene TRBV24-1 combines with J gene TRBJ2-1, with TRBD2 as a possible D gene (5 bases). The CDR3 extends over 17 amino acids. CDR1 and CDR2 (germline): KGHDR, SFDVKD. The V end lost 3 bases, the J end lost 0 bases, and 14 bases lay between the germline ends. The CDR3 DNA is TGTGCCACCAGTGATCCTTCGGACGGGGTCTCCTACAATGAGCAGTTCTTC. This gives the protein CATSDPSDGVSYNEQFF.

This sequence joins TRBV7-3 and TRBJ2-2; tentative D call: TRBD2 (6 bases). Germline V lookup: CDR1 SGHTA, CDR2 FQGTGA. The CDR3 has 15 amino acids. The ends were cut back, 6 bases at V and 5 bases at J, with 16 bases in the middle. The CDR3 DNA sequence: TGTGCCAGCAGAACCGGGACCGCGGGGACCGGGGAGCTGTTTTTT. Translating it yields CASRTGTAGTGELFF.

Only a few counts were recorded for this clonotype. This chain links TRBV4-1 with TRBJ1-1; D perhaps matches TRBD1 (5 bases). CDR3 length equals 14 residues. Deletions cut 5 bases from V and 4 bases from J, with 14 bases between. Germline V gene lookup returns CDR1 MGHRA and CDR2 YSYEKL. The CDR3 DNA is TGCGCCAGCAGCTTAACCCGGGACCTCACTGAAGCTTTCTTT. Its translation is CASSLTRDLTEAFF.

The CDR3 sequence is CASSLRRLAASTDTQYF. The CDR3, as DNA: TGTGCCAGCAGTCTCCGTCGACTAGCGGCTAGCACAGATACGCAGTATTTT. The chain has TRBV27 and TRBJ2-3, with 9 bases that match TRBD2. With 5 bases clipped from V and 0 bases from J, the junction kept 9 bases outside the gene matches. Germline V lookup: CDR1 MNHEY, CDR2 SMNVEV (reference sequence). The CDR3 consists of 17 residues.

The J gene is TRBJ1-1, the V gene TRBV6-5; D remains ambiguous. Germline V CDR1 and CDR2: MNHEY, SVGAGI. This CDR3 region has 13 residues. V lost 4 bases to trimming and J lost 1 base, with 7 bases between them. The CDR3: CASSSRTNTEAFF. Here the CDR3 DNA reads TGTGCCAGCAGTTCAAGGACGAACACTGAAGCTTTCTTT.